This TCR beta chain is drawn from a study of blood T cell repertoires in COVID-19. Background on the study: The United States, Italy and Spain were the sources of the acute and convalescent COVID-19 samples. PBMCs, B-cell-depleted T cells, or T cells provided the cDNA or gDNA that made up the material.

Looked up from germline, CDR1 is MDHEN and CDR2 is SYDVKM. The V gene end was trimmed by 6 bases and the J gene end by 1 base; junction bases not matched to a gene: 2. The CDR3 is 15 amino acids. Per the study methods: Researchers report that nucleated cell counts were estimated from reference gene primer amplification. The data were produced by immunoSEQ multiplex PCR, yet TCRdb's version contains in-frame clones alone and is incomplete. The V and J calls and the clone size are those of that table, but D and trimming were determined from the DNA. This sample has 95,000 to 110,000 clones; around 85% occur once, and the top ten carry approximately 3.6%.

The source of this sequence is a woman aged 80 or over with active or convalescent COVID-19. The chain carries TRBV28 and TRBJ1-4; TRBD1 agrees at 10 bases. The sequenced sample consisted of peripheral blood. CDR3 amino acids: CASRTGGGTNEKLFF. The DNA for the CDR3 is TGTGCCAGCAGGACAGGGGGCGGAACTAATGAAAAACTGTTTTTT.